This T cell receptor beta chain was obtained from a study of blood T cell repertoires in COVID-19. At the level of the study: Spain, Italy and the United States supplied samples that represented acute and convalescent COVID-19.

V lost 2 bases to trimming and J lost 0 bases, with 10 bases between them. The CDR3 is made up of 16 amino acids. Germline CDR1 is SGHTA and CDR2 is FQGTGA. In the original analysis: It was from reference gene primer amplification that nucleated cell counts were estimated. The table came from immunoSEQ multiplex PCR; TCRdb's copy has only in-frame clones and leaves some out. The V and J calls and clone size come from that table; D and trimming were worked out from the DNA. The sample consists of 200,000 to 300,000 clones, around 88% of them appearing once. This clone was recorded many times. The genes are TRBV7-3 and TRBJ2-2; D remains ambiguous. The sequence came from a man older than 75 with acute or convalescent COVID-19. Input material: peripheral blood. The CDR3 loop is CASSLYSGANTGELFF. The CDR3 coding sequence is TGTGCCAGCAGCTTATATTCGGGTGCGAACACCGGGGAGCTGTTTTTT.